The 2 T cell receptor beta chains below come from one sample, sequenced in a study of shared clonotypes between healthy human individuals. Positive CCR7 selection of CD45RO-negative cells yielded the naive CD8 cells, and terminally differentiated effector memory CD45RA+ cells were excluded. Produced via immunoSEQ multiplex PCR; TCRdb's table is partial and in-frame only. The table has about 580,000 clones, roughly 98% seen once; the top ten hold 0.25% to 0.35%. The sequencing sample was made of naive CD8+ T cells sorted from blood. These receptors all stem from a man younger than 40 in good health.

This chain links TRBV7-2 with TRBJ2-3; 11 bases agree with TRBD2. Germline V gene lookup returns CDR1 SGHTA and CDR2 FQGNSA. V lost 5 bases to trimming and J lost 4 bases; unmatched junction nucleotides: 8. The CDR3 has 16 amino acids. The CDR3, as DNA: TGTGCCAGCAGCCTTGGGGCTAGCGGGAGGTCAGATACGCAGTATTTT. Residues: CASSLGASGRSDTQYF.

In DNA form, the CDR3 reads TGTGCCAGCAGCCCCGGACAGGGAAGCAATCAGCCCCAGCATTTT. Its protein is CASSPGQGSNQPQHF. The chain has TRBV11-1 and TRBJ1-5; TRBD1 matches at 8 bases. With V trimmed by 5 bases and J by 1 base, 4 bases remained unmatched. Germline V gene sequence: CDR1 SGHAT, CDR2 FQDESV (reference sequence). The CDR3 has 15 amino acids.